These T cell receptor beta chains were read from a single sample in a study of sequential checkpoint blockade in melanoma. The repertoire was sequenced with immunoSEQ multiplex PCR; TCRdb's copy has only in-frame clones and lacks some. This sample yields 20,000 or so clones, of which about 81% are seen a single time; 35% to 45% belongs to the top ten. The sequences come from CD8+ T cells sorted from blood (inferred from file names), collected from a patient given nivolumab and ipilimumab in sequence. The receptors shown here come from a human donor with melanoma. The CDR3 runs from the conserved cysteine through the conserved F or W. D genes are given only for firm matches. Clone size appears in some rows only: once, few, many, or a class for an expanded clone.

j_call	d_call	clone_size	v_call	cdr3_aa	cdr3_nt
TRBJ1-5	TRBD1	NA	TRBV6-5	CASRQGAWQPQHF	TGTGCCAGCAGACAGGGGGCTTGGCAGCCCCAGCATTTT
TRBJ1-1	NA	NA	TRBV6-5	CASSYSELTVTEAFF	TGTGCCAGCAGTTACTCGGAGTTAACGGTCACTGAAGCTTTCTTT
TRBJ2-7	TRBD2	NA	TRBV6-5	CASSYDGLADYEQYF	TGTGCCAGCAGTTACGATGGACTAGCGGATTACGAGCAGTACTTC
TRBJ1-4	TRBD1	NA	TRBV9	CASSETGGGEKLFF	TGTGCCAGCAGCGAGACAGGGGGTGGTGAAAAACTGTTTTTT
TRBJ2-7	TRBD1	NA	TRBV10-3	CAISESGTEPAYEQYF	TGTGCCATCAGTGAGTCCGGGACAGAGCCAGCCTACGAGCAGTACTTC
TRBJ2-7	TRBD1	NA	TRBV5-1	CASSPGTASYEQYF	TGCGCCAGCAGCCCCGGGACAGCATCCTACGAGCAGTACTTC
TRBJ1-1	NA	once	TRBV30	CAWWGGARTEAFF	TGTGCCTGGTGGGGGGGGGCGAGAACTGAAGCTTTCTTT
TRBJ2-7	NA	NA	TRBV6-6	CASSYSARRGEQYF	TGTGCCAGCAGTTACTCGGCCAGACGGGGCGAGCAGTACTTC
TRBJ1-3	NA	NA	TRBV7-8	CASSKDFPPGNTIYF	TGTGCCAGCAGCAAGGACTTCCCCCCTGGAAACACCATATATTTT
TRBJ2-7	NA	medium-sized	TRBV27	CASSLRDTSYEQYF	TGTGCCAGCAGTTTAAGAGATACCTCCTACGAGCAGTACTTC